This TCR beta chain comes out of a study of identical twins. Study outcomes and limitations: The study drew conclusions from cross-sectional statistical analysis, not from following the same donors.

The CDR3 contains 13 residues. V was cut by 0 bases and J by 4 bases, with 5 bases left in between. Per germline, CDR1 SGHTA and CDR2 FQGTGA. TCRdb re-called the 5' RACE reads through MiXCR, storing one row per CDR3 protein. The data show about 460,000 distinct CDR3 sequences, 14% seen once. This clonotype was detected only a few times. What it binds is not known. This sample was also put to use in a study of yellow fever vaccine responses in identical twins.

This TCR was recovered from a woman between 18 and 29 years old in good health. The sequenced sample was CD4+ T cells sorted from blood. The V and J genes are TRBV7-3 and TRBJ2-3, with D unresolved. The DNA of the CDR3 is TGTGCCAGCAGCTTAACGTTCCCAGATACGCAGTATTTT. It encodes CASSLTFPDTQYF.